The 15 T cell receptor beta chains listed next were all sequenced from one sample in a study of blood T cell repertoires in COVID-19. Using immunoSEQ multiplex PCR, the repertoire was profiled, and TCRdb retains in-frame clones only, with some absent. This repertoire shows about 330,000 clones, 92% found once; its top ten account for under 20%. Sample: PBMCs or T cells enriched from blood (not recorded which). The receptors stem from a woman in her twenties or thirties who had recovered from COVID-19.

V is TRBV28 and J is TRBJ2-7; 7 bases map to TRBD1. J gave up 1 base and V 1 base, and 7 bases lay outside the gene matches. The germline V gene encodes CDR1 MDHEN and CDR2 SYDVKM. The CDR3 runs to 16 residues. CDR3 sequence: CASSLSGTATSYEQYF. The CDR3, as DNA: TGTGCCAGCAGTTTATCCGGGACAGCCACTTCCTACGAGCAGTACTTC.

The CDR3 sequence: CASSPTVPMNTEAFF. Written as DNA, the CDR3 is TGTGCCAGCAGTCCGACAGTTCCCATGAACACTGAAGCTTTCTTT. This chain connects TRBV6-5 to TRBJ1-1; tentative D call: TRBD1 (5 bases). The V end lost 5 bases, the J end lost 0 bases, and 13 bases lay between the germline ends. The CDR3 consists of 15 residues. The germline CDR1 and CDR2 sequences are MNHEY and SVGAGI.

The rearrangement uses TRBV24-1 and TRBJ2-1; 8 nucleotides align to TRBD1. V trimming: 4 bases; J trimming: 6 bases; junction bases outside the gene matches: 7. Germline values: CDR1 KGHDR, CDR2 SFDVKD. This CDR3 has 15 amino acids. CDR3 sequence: CATSDPGQGPNEQFF. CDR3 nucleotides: TGTGCCACCAGTGACCCCGGACAGGGTCCCAATGAGCAGTTCTTC.

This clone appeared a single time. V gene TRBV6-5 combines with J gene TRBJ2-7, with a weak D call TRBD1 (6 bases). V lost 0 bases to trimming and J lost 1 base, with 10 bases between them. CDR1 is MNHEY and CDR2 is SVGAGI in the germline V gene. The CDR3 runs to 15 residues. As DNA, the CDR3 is TGTGCCAGCAGTTACTCGATACAGGGTTCCTACGAGCAGTACTTC. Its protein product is CASSYSIQGSYEQYF.

CDR3 in DNA: TGTGCCAGCAGCTTAAGGAGGGACAGTGAAGCTTTCTTT. This gives the protein CASSLRRDSEAFF. The chain links TRBV7-2 to TRBJ1-1, with TRBD1 matching 7 bases. Germline V gene data show CDR1 as SGHTA and CDR2 as FQGNSA. The CDR3 is made up of 13 amino acids. V lost 2 bases to trimming and J lost 7 bases; unmatched junction nucleotides: 4.

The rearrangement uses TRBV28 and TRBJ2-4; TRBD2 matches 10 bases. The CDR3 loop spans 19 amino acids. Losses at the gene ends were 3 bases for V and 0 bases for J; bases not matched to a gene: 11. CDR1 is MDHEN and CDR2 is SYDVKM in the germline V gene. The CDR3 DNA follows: TGTGCCAGCAGTTTCGGTAGCGGGGGGACGAAAATAGCCAAAAACATTCAGTACTTC. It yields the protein CASSFGSGGTKIAKNIQYF.

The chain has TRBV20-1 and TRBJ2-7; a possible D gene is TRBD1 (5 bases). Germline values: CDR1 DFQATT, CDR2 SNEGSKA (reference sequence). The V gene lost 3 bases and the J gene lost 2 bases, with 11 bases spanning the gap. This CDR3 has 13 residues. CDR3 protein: CSASGHTTYEQYF. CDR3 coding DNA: TGCAGTGCTAGTGGACACACCACCTACGAGCAGTACTTC.

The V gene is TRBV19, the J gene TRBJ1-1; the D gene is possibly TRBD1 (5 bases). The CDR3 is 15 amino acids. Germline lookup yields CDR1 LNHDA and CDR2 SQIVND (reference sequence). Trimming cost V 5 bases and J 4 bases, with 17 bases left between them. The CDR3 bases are TGTGCCAGTAGTTCCCTCCTCGCTAGGGGCACTGAAGCTTTCTTT. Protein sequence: CASSSLLARGTEAFF.

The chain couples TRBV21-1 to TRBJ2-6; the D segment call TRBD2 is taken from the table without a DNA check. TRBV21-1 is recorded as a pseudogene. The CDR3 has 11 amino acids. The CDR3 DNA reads TGTGCCAGCAGCAAACCCGTCGTCCTGACTTTC. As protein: CASSKPVVLTF.

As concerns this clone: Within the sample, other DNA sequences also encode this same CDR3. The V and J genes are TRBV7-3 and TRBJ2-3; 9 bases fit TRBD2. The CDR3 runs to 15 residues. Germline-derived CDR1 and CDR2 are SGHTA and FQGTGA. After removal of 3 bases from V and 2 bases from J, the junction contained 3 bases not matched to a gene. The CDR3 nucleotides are TGTGCCAGCAGCTTGACTAGCGGATTCACAGATACGCAGTATTTT. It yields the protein CASSLTSGFTDTQYF.

CDR3 sequence (DNA): TGTGCCAGCAGCTTAGGAGGACTAGCGGCGGGCTACGAGCAGTACTTC. Encoded protein: CASSLGGLAAGYEQYF. The chain joins TRBV7-2 to TRBJ2-7; 10 bases are a match to TRBD2. V shed 1 base and J 3 bases; nucleotides not matched to a gene: 6. Germline CDR1 is SGHTA and CDR2 is FQGNSA. The CDR3 totals 16 residues.

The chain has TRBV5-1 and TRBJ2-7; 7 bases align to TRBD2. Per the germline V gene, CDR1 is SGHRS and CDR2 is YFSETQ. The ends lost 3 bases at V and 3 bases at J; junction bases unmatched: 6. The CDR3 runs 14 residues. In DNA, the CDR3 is TGCGCCAGCAGCTCAGCGGGGAACTACTACGAGCAGTACTTC. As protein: CASSSAGNYYEQYF.

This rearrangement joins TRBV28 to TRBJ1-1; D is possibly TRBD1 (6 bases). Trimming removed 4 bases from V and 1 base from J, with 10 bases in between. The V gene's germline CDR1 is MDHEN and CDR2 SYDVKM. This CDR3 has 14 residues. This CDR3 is CASSSIGGNTEAFF. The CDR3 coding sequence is TGTGCCAGCAGTTCCATAGGGGGGAACACTGAAGCTTTCTTT.

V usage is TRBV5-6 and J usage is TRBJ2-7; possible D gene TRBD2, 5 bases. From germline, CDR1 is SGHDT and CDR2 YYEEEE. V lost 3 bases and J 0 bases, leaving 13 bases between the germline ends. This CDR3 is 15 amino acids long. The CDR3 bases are TGTGCCAGCAGCTCAGTTAGAGGGTTCTCCTACGAGCAGTACTTC. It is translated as CASSSVRGFSYEQYF.

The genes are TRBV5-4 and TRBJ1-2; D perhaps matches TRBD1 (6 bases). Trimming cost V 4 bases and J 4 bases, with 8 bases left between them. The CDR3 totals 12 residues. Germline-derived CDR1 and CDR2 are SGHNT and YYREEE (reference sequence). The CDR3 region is CASSLGGYGYTF. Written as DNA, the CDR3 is TGTGCCAGCAGCCTAGGGGGCTATGGCTACACCTTC.